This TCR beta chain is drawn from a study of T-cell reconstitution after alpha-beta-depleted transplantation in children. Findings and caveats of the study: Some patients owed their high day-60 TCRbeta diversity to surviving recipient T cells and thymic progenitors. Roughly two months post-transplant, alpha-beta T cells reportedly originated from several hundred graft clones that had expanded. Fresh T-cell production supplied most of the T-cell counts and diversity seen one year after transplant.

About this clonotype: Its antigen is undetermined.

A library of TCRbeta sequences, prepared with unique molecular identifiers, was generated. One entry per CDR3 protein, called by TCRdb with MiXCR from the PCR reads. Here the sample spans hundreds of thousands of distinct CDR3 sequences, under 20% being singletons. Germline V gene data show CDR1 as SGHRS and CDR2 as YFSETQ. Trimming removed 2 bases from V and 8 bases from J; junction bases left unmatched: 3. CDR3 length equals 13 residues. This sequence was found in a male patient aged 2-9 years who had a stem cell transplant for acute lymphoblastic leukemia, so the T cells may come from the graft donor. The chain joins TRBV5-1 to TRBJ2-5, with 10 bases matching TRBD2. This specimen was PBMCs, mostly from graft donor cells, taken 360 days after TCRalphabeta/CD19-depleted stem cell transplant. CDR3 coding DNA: TGCGCCAGCAGCTTCGGGACTAGCGACACCCAGTACTTC. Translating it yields CASSFGTSDTQYF.